This TCR beta chain was retrieved from a study of blood T cells in healthy people across ages. This clonotype was observed a handful of times. This CDR3 has 14 residues. CDR1 is SQVTM and CDR2 is ANQGSEA in the germline V gene. Trimming shortened V by 5 bases and J by 2 bases, and 14 bases separated the two germline ends. Sample-barcoded 5' priming and a J-beta primer mix drove a second PCR of roughly 7 to 11 cycles. TCRdb re-called the 5' RACE reads with MiXCR, one entry per CDR3 protein. The sample has some 550,000 distinct CDR3 sequences, around 48% seen once. The rearrangement joins TRBV29-1 to TRBJ2-3, with D possibly being TRBD1 or TRBD2 (5 bases each). This TCR derives from a man older than 75 in good health. Sequenced input: blood. CDR3 loop: CSVSGTVDTDTQYF. CDR3 DNA sequence: TGCAGCGTTTCGGGGACGGTGGACACAGATACGCAGTATTTT.